This T cell receptor beta chain was obtained from a study of a mutant IDH1 vaccine in newly diagnosed glioma (dated by TCRdb to about 2021). About the investigation overall: In the chemotherapy-containing groups, vaccination started alongside temozolomide cycles, whereas in patients who had radiotherapy alone it started 4-6 weeks after radiotherapy. Peripheral blood was drawn at six visits: V03 (baseline), V05, V07, V10, V12 and V13. Longitudinal TCRB deep sequencing was done for 25 to 30 treated patients, wherever samples were available for exploratory analyses. The week-35 safety follow-up took place at visit V12, and the week-47 end of study took place at visit V13. Before enrollment, most patients had been given radiochemotherapy with temozolomide as standard therapy, while the rest had received either radiotherapy alone or temozolomide alone. The approximately 32 treated patients were around 60% male and about 40% female, with a mean age of approximately 40 years.

The paper as a whole reports these results and caveats: According to the authors, sample limitations meant that analyses of patient blood samples could not be reproduced. Selection of PBMC samples for TCRB deep sequencing was based on availability. Pseudoprogression appeared unrelated to alterations in the top peripheral T cell clonotypes detected by TCRB sequencing. Across multiple MHC alleles, vaccine-induced immune responses were seen in 90% to 95% of patients.

On this clone: The antigen it recognizes is unknown. No base qualities exist here, and no much larger clone lies one base off it.

Reading the germline V gene (reference sequence) gives CDR1 LNHDA and CDR2 SQIVND. V is reduced by 2 bases and J by 6 bases, leaving a spacing of 10 bases between them. Its CDR3 holds 14 amino acids, cysteine through phenylalanine. The retained sequence is limited to the CDR3, 42 bases, with the frame set at the first base. The time point tag for this specimen amounts to: week 47, end of study. Each vaccine dose was 300 ug of a 20-mer mutant IDH1 peptide in Montanide, given subcutaneously with topical imiquimod. Eight vaccinations were administered to patients in weeks 1, 3, 5, 7, 11, 15, 19 and 23, corresponding to visits V03 through V10. All donors had newly diagnosed IDH1-mutant astrocytomas of WHO grade 3 or 4 that showed loss of nuclear ATRX. The samples were drawn from NOA16, a multicentre, single-arm, open-label phase I trial in Germany that tested a mutant IDH1 peptide vaccine in humans for the first time. Genomic DNA for TCRB sequencing was extracted from EDTA blood using the DNeasy Blood and Tissue Kit.

The library was prepared using the immunoSEQ multiplex PCR assay. Following the manufacturer's protocol, the hsTCRB Kit was used to amplify rearranged TCR beta chain sequences. An Illumina MiSeq was used to sequence the TCRB libraries. As for the authors' bioinformatics: The proprietary platform of the kit vendor was used for demultiplexing, trimming and gene mapping. TCRdb retrieved this table from immuneACCESS and kept in-frame rearrangements only. Not all clones are present; in checked studies, unresolved V genes account for under half, and no reason is known for the remainder. The V and J calls and clone size were taken over from that table, and D and trimming were inferred from the DNA. Here the sample has tens of thousands of clones; 70% to 90% occur a single time. The leading ten clones occupy roughly 5.2% of the sample.

The V and J genes are TRBV19 and TRBJ1-4; TRBD1 is a possible D gene, resting on 6 matching bases. The sequenced sample was PBMCs, obtained from a glioma patient whose treatment included an IDH1 peptide vaccine. This receptor was obtained from a man aged 40-49 years with glioma. The nucleotides are TGTGCCAGTAGTATATCCCACAGGGATGAAAAACTGTTTTTT. This yields the protein CASSISHRDEKLFF.